The entry below gives a single T cell receptor (beta chain) sequence along with its context. Its antigen is currently unknown. TCRdb's table, derived via immunoSEQ multiplex PCR, lists solely in-frame clones and lacks some. The table shows more than 85,000 clones, with about 86% occurring only once. The CDR3 extends over 14 amino acids. Germline-derived CDR1 and CDR2 are SGHVS and FQNEAQ. V was pared by 5 bases and J by 0 bases, with 7 bases between. The data originate from a study of cytomegalovirus exposure and HLA in healthy donors. Notes on the study in general: Reports showed the classifier diagnosing cytomegalovirus status with high specificity and sensitivity. Some TCR beta chains (roughly 160 of them) were listed as cytomegalovirus-associated. Within the 120 or so validation repertoires, first-cohort TCR clusters tended to co-occur, according to a later analysis. Through in vitro validation, three CMV-associated chains were shown to be specific for CMV antigens.

This chain uses TRBV7-8 with TRBJ2-2; tentative D call: TRBD2 (5 bases). This TCR was recovered from a woman under 30 in good health and CMV-seropositive. The source material was PBMCs. CDR3 protein: CASSRGPNTGELFF. CDR3 sequence (DNA): TGTGCCAGCAGCCGAGGGCCGAACACCGGGGAGCTGTTTTTT.